The present T cell receptor (beta chain) was sequenced within a study of blood T cell repertoires in COVID-19. Study-level information: Acute-phase and convalescent COVID-19 samples originated in the United States, Italy and Spain.

CDR1 and CDR2 (germline): MNHEY, SMNVEV (reference sequence). The ends were cut back, 6 bases at V and 0 bases at J, with 9 bases in the middle. The CDR3 loop spans 14 amino acids. Profiled with immunoSEQ multiplex PCR; TCRdb holds only in-frame clones, not every one. The sample has about 220,000 clones; about 91% are singletons. The sample was PBMCs or T cells enriched from blood (not recorded which). The receptor's source is a woman aged 45-65 years with acute COVID-19. The chain combines TRBV27 with TRBJ1-3; the D is unclear. CDR3 in DNA: TGTGCCAGCAGGAGGGTTAGCTCTGGAAACACCATATATTTT. Translation: CASRRVSSGNTIYF.